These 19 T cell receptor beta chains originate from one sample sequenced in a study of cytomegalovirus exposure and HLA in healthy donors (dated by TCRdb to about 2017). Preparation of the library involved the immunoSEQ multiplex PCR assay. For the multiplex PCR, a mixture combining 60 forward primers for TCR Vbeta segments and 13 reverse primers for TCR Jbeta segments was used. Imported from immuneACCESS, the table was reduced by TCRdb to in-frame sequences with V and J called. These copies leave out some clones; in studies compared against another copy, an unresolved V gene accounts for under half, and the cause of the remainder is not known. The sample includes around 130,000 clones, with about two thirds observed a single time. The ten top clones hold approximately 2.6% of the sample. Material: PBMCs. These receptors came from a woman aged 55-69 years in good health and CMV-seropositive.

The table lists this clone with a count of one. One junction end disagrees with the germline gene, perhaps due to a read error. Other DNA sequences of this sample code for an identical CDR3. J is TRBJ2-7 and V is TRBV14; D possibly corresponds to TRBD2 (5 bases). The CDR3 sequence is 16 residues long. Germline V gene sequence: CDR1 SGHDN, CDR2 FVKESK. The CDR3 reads CASRHARGPPSYEQYF. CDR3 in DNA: TGTGCCAGCAGGCACGCCCGGGGTCCCCCTTCCTACGAGCAGTATTTC.

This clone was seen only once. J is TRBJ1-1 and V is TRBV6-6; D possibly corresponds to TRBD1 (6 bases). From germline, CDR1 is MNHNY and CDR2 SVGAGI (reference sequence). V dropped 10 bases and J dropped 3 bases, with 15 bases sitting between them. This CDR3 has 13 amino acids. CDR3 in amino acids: CATGGRTDTEAFF. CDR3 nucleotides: TGTGCCACCGGGGGGCGGACGGACACTGAAGCTTTCTTT.

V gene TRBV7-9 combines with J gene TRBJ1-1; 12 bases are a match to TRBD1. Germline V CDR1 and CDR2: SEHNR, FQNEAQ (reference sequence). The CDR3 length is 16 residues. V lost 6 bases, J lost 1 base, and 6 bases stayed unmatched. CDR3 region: CASRRPGQGANTEAFF. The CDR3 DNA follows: TGTGCCAGCAGAAGGCCGGGACAGGGGGCGAACACTGAAGCTTTCTTT.

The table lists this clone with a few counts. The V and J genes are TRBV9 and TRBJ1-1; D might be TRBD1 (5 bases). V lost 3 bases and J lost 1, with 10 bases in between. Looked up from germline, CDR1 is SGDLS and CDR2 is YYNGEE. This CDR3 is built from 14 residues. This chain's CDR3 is CASSEGPGNTEAFF. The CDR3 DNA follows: TGTGCCAGCAGCGAGGGGCCCGGGAACACTGAAGCTTTCTTT.

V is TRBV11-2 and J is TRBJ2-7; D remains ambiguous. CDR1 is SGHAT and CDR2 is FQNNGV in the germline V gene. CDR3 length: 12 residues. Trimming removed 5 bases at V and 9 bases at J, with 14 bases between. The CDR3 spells CASSQDLRWQYF. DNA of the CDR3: TGTGCCAGCAGCCAAGATTTGAGGTGGCAGTACTTC. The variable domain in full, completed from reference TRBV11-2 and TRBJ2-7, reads EAGVAQSPRYKIIEKRQSVAFWCNPISGHATLYWYQQILGQGPKLLIQFQNNGVVDDSQLPKDRFSAERLKGVDSTLKIQPAKLEDSAVYLCASSQDLRWQYFGPGTRLTVT.

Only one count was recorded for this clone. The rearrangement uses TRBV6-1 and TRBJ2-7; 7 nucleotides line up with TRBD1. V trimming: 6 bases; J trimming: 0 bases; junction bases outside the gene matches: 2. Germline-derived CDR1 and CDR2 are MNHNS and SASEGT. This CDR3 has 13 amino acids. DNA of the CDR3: TGTGCCAGCAGAAGGGACAGCTCCTACGAGCAGTACTTC. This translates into CASRRDSSYEQYF.

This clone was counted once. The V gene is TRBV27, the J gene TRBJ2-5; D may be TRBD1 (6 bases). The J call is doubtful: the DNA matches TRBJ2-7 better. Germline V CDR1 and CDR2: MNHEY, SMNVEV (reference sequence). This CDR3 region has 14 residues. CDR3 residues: CASTRTGTPNEQYF. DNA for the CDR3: TGTGCCAGCACCCGAACCGGGACACCCAACGAGCAGTACTTC.

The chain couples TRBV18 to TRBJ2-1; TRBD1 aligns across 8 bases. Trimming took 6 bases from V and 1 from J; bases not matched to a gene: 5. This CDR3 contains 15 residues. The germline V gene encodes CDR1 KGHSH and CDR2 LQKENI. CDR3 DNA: TGTGCCAGCTCCCAAAACAGGGGGTCCTACAATGAGCAGTTCTTC. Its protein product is CASSQNRGSYNEQFF.

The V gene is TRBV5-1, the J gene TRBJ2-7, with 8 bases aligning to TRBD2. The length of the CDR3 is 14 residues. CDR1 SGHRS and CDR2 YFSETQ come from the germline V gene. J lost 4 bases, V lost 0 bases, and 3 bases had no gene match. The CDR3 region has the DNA TGCGCCAGCAGCTTGGAGCGGGGGTTGTACGAGCAGTACTTC. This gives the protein CASSLERGLYEQYF.

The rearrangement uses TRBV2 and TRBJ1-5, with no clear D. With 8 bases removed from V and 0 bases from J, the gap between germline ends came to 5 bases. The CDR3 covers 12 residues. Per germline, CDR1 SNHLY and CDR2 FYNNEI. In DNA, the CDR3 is TGTGCCAGCGTCGGTAGCAATCAGCCCCAGCATTTT. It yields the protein CASVGSNQPQHF.

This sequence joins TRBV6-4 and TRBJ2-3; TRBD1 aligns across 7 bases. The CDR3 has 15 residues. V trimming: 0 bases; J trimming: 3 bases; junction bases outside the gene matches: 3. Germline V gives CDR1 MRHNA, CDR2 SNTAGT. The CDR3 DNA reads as TGTGCCAGCAGTGACTCGGGACAGCCGACAGATACGCAGTATTTT. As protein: CASSDSGQPTDTQYF.

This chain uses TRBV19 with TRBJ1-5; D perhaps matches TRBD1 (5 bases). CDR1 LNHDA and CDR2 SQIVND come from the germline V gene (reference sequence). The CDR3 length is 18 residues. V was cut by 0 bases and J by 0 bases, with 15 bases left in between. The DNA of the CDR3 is TGTGCCAGTAGTATAGAGGGCAGGGCGGGATATAGCAATCAGCCCCAGCATTTT. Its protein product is CASSIEGRAGYSNQPQHF.

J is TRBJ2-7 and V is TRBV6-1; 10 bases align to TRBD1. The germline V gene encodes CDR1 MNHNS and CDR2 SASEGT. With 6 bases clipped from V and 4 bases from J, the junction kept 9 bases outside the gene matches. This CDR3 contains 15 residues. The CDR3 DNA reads TGTGCCAGCAGGGTACCGGGACAGGGGTCATACGAGCAGTACTTC. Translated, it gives CASRVPGQGSYEQYF.

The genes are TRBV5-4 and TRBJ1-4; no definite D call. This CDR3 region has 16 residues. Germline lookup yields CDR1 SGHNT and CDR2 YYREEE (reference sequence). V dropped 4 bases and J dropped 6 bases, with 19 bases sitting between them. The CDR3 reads CASSPLGREDDEKLFF. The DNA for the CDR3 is TGTGCCAGCAGCCCCCTGGGGAGAGAGGATGATGAAAAACTGTTTTTT. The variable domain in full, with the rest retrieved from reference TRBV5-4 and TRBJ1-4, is ETGVTQSPTHLIKTRGQQVTLRCSSQSGHNTVSWYQQALGQGPQFIFQYYREEENGRGNFPPRFSGLQFPNYSSELNVNALELDDSALYLCASSPLGREDDEKLFFGSGTQLSVL.

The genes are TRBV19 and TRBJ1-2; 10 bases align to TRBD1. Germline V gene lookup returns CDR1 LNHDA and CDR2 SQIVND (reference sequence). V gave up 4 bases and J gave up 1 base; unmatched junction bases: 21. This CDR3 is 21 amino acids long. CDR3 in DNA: TGTGCCAGTAGTACTCCGGGACAGGGGAATTTCCACTCAGCTAATAACTATGGCTACACCTTC. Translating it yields CASSTPGQGNFHSANNYGYTF.

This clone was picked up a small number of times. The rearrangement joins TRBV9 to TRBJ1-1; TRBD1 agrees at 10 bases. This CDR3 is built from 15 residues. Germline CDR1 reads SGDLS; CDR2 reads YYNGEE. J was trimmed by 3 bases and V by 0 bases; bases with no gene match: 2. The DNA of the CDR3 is TGTGCCAGCAGCGTAGGGGACAGGGGTTACACTGAAGCTTTCTTT. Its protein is CASSVGDRGYTEAFF.

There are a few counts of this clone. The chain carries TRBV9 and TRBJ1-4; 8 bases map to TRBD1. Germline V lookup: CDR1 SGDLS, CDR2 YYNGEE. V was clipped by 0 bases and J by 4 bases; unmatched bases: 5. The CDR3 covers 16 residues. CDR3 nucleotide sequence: TGTGCCAGCAGCGTAGGCAGGGGGCTTAGTAATGAAAAACTGTTTTTT. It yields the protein CASSVGRGLSNEKLFF.

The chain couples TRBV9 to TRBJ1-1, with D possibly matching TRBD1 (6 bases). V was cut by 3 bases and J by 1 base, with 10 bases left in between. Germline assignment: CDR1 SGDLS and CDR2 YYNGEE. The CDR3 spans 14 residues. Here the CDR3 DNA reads TGTGCCAGCAGCGCGGACAGCCCGAACACTGAAGCTTTCTTT. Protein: CASSADSPNTEAFF.

This CDR3 reads CASTQFGGYEQYF. The CDR3 bases are TGTGCCAGCACCCAATTCGGGGGTTACGAGCAGTACTTC. V gene TRBV5-4 combines with J gene TRBJ2-7; D perhaps matches TRBD2 (6 bases). The CDR3 is 13 amino acids. The V gene lost 6 bases and the J gene lost 4 bases, with 14 bases spanning the gap. The germline gives CDR1 SGHNT, CDR2 YYREEE (reference sequence). The whole variable domain, filled in from reference TRBV5-4 and TRBJ2-7, reads ETGVTQSPTHLIKTRGQQVTLRCSSQSGHNTVSWYQQALGQGPQFIFQYYREEENGRGNFPPRFSGLQFPNYSSELNVNALELDDSALYLCASTQFGGYEQYFGPGTRLTVT.